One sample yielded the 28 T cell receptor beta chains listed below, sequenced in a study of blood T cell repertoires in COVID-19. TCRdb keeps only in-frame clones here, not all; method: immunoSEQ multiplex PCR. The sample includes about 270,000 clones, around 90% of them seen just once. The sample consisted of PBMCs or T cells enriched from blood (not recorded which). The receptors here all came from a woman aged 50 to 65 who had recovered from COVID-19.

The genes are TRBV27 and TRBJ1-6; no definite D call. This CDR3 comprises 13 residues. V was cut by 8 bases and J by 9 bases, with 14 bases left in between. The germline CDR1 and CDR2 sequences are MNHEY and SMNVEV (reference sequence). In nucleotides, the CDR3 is TGTGCCAGCGCGTACCTACGGTCTTCACCCCTCCACTTT. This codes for CASAYLRSSPLHF.

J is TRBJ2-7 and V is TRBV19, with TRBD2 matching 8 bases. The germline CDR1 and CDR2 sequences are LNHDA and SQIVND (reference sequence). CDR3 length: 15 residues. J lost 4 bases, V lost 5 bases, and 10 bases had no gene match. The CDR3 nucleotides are TGTGCCAGTAGTCAACCAAGCGGGAGTAGTTACGAGCAGTACTTC. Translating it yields CASSQPSGSSYEQYF.

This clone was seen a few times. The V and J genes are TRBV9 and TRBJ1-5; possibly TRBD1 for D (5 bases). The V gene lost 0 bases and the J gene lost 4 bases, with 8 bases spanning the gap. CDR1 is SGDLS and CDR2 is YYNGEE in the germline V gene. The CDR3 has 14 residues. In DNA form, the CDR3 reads TGTGCCAGCAGCGTAGATGGGGGGAATCAGCCCCAGCATTTT. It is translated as CASSVDGGNQPQHF.

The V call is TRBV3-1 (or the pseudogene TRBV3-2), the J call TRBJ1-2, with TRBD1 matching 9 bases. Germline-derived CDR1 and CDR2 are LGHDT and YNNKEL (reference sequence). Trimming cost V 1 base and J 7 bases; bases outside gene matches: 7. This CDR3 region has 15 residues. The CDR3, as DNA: TGTGCCAGCAGCCAAGTGTTGGGGACAGGGTCTGGCTACACCTTC. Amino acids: CASSQVLGTGSGYTF.

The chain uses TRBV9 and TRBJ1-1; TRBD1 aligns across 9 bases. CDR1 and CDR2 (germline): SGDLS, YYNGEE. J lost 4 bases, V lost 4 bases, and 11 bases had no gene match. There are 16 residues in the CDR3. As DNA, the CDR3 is TGTGCCAGCAGCCCGGGACAGGGTAGGTGGGGCACTGAAGCTTTCTTT. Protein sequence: CASSPGQGRWGTEAFF.

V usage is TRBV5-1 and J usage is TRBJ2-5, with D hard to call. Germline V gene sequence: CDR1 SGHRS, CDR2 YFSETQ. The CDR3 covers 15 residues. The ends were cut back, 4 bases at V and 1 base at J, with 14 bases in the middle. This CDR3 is CASSQAGPSQETQYF. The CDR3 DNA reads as TGCGCCAGCAGCCAGGCAGGTCCCAGCCAAGAGACCCAGTACTTC.

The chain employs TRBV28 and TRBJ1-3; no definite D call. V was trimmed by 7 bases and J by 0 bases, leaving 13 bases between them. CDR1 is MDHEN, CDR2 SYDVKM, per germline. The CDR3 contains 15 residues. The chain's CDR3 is CASTLQVLSGNTIYF. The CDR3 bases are TGTGCCAGCACCCTTCAGGTACTCTCTGGAAACACCATATATTTT.

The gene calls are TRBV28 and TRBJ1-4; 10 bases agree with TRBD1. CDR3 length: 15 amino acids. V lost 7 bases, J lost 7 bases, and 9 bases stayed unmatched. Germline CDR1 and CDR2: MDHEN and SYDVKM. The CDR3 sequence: CASINAGQGTEKLFF. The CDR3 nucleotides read TGTGCCAGCATAAACGCGGGACAGGGGACTGAAAAACTGTTTTTT.

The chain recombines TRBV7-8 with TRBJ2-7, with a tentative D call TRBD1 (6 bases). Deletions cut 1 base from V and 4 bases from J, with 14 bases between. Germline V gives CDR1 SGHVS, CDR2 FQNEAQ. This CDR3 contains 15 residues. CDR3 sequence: CASSLEAGANYEQYF. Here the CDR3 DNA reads TGTGCCAGCAGCTTAGAGGCAGGGGCTAATTACGAGCAGTACTTC.

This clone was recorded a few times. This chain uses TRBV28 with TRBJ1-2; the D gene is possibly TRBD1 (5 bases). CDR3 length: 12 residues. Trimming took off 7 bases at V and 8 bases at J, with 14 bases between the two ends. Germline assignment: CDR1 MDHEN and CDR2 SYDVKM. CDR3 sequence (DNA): TGTGCCAGCACCTTGTTGGGGGGAGGCTACACCTTC. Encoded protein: CASTLLGGGYTF.

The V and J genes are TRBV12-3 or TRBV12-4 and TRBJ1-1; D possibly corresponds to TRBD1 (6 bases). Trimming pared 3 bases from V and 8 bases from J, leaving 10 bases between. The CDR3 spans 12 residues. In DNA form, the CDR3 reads TGTGCCAGCAGTTTTGGGACAACCGAAGCTTTCTTT. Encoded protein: CASSFGTTEAFF.

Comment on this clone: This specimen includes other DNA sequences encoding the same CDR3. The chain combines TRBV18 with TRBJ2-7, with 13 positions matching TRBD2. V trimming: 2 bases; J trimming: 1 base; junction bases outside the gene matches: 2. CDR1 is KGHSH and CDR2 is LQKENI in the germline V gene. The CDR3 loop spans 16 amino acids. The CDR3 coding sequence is TGTGCCAGCTCACCAGAGGGACTAGCGGGATCCTACGAGCAGTACTTC. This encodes CASSPEGLAGSYEQYF.

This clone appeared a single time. The CDR3 loop reads CASRAGGNQPQHF. CDR3 DNA sequence: TGTGCCAGCAGGGCGGGTGGAAATCAGCCCCAGCATTTT. The chain joins TRBV28 to TRBJ1-5; the D is unclear. Trimming stripped 6 bases from V and 4 bases from J, with 10 bases between. Germline CDR1 reads MDHEN; CDR2 reads SYDVKM. This CDR3 has 13 amino acids. Drawing the rest from reference TRBV28 and TRBJ1-5, the complete variable domain is DVKVTQSSRYLVKRTGEKVFLECVQDMDHENMFWYRQDPGLGLRLIYFSYDVKMKEKGDIPEGYSVSREKKERFSLILESASTNQTSMYLCASRAGGNQPQHFGDGTRLSIL.

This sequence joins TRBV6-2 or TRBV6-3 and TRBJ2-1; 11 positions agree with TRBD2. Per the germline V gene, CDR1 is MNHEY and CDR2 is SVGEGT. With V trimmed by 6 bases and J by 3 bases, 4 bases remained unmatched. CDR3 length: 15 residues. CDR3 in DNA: TGTGCCAGCAGCTCCGGGACTAGCGGCTACAATGAGCAGTTCTTC. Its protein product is CASSSGTSGYNEQFF.

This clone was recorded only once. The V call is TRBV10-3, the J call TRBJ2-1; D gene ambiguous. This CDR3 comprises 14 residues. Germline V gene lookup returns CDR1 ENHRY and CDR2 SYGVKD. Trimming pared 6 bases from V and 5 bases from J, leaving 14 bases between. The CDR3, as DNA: TGTGCCATCAGAGCTATTCTAGGAAACAATGAGCAGTTCTTC. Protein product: CAIRAILGNNEQFF.

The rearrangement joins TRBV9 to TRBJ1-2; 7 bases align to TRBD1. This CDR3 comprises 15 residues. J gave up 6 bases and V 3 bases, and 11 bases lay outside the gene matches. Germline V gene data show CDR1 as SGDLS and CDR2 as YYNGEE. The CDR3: CASSGVIARGHGYTF. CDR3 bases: TGTGCCAGCAGCGGAGTAATAGCAAGGGGGCATGGCTACACCTTC.

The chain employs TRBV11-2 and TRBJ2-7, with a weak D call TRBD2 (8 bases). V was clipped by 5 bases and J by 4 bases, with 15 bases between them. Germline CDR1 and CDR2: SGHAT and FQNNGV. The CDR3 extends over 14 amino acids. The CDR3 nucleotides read TGTGCCAGCAGCGGGGACAGCGGGGGTTACGAGCAGTACTTC. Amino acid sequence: CASSGDSGGYEQYF.

The CDR3 reads CASSPSTDLNTEAFF. The CDR3 coding sequence is TGTGCCAGCAGTCCGTCGACAGATTTGAACACTGAAGCTTTCTTT. The J gene is TRBJ1-1, the V gene TRBV28, with D possibly being TRBD1 (5 bases). Per the germline V gene, CDR1 is MDHEN and CDR2 is SYDVKM. The CDR3 has 15 amino acids. V was cut by 5 bases and J by 0 bases, with 13 bases left in between.

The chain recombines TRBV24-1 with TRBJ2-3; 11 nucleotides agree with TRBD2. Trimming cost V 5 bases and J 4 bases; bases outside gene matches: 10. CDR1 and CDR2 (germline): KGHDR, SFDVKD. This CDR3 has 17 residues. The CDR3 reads CATSGGNLAGGPDTQYF. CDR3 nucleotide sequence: TGTGCCACCAGTGGGGGGAACCTAGCGGGAGGCCCAGATACGCAGTATTTT.

This CDR3 is CASSFHYSNQPQHF. CDR3 DNA: TGTGCCAGCAGCTTTCACTATAGCAATCAGCCCCAGCATTTT. The genes are TRBV7-2 and TRBJ1-5; D gene uncertain. Germline assignment: CDR1 SGHTA and CDR2 FQGNSA. V was shortened by 3 bases and J by 0 bases, with 6 bases between the two germline ends. The CDR3 has 14 amino acids.

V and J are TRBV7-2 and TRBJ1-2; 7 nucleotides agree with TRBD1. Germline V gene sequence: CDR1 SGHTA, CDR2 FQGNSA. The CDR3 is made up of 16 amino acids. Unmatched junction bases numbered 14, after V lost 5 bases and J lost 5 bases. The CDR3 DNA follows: TGTGCCAGCAGCCTCATCCCCGACAGGGTTCGGTATGGCTACACCTTC. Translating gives CASSLIPDRVRYGYTF.

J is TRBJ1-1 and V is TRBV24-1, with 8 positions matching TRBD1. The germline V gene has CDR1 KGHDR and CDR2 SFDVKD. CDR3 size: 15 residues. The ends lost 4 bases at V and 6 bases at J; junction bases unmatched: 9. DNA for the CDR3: TGTGCCACCAGTGAAGGTACAGGGGGGAGGGCTGAAGCTTTCTTT. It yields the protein CATSEGTGGRAEAFF.

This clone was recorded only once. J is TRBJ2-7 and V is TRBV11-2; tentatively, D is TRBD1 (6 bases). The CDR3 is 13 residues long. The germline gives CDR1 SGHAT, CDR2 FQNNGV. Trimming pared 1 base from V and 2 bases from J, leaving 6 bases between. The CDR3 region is CASSLGTAYEQYF. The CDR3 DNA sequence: TGTGCCAGCAGCTTAGGGACAGCCTACGAGCAGTACTTC.

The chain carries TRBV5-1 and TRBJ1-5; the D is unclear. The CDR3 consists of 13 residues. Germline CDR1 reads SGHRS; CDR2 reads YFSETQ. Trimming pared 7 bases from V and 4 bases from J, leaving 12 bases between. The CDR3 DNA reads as TGCGCCAGCGCAGCCGACGGGAATCAGCCCCAGCATTTT. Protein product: CASAADGNQPQHF.

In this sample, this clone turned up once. CDR3 residues: CASSSRTGSGNQPQHF. The CDR3 bases are TGTGCCAGCAGTTCAAGGACAGGGTCAGGCAATCAGCCCCAGCATTTT. V usage is TRBV27 and J usage is TRBJ1-5; TRBD1 agrees at 8 bases. The CDR3 contains 16 residues. V was clipped by 4 bases and J by 2 bases; unmatched bases: 7. CDR1 is MNHEY, CDR2 SMNVEV, per germline (reference sequence).

The DNA of the CDR3 is TGTGCCAGCAGTGTCGACAGGGGAGGTGAAAAACTGTTTTTT. Its protein product is CASSVDRGGEKLFF. J is TRBJ1-4 and V is TRBV25-1; 8 nucleotides align to TRBD1. The trim removed 4 bases at V and 7 bases at J, leaving 5 bases unmatched. CDR1 and CDR2 from the germline V gene are MGHDK and SYGVNS. The CDR3 has 14 residues.

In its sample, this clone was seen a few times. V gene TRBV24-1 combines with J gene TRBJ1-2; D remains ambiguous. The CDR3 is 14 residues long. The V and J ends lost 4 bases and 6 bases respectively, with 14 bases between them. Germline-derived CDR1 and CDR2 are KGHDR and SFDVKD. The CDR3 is CATSDSGRTNGYTF. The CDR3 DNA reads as TGTGCCACCAGTGACAGTGGCCGAACAAATGGCTACACCTTC.

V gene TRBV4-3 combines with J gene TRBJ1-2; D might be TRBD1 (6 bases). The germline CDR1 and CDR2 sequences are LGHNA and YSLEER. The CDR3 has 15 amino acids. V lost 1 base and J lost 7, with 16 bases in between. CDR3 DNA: TGCGCCAGCAGCCAAGGGACAGACCTCTCCCTTGGCTACACCTTC. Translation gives CASSQGTDLSLGYTF.